Listed here are 26 T cell receptor beta chains from one sample, sequenced in a study of T cell repertoires in ileal Crohn's disease. The repertoire was sequenced with immunoSEQ multiplex PCR; TCRdb's copy has only in-frame clones and lacks some. This sample has 2,600 or so clones, with approximately 80% found just once. Noted time point: neoterminal ileum biopsy at postoperative endoscopy, about 6 months after surgery. The sample taken for sequencing was ileal tissue. The receptors originated from an adult with Crohn's disease.

The chain uses TRBV7-3 and TRBJ2-1; 7 positions match TRBD2. Germline CDR1 is SGHTA and CDR2 is FQGTGA. Trimming at V came to 1 base and at J to 5 bases, leaving 5 bases not matched to a gene. CDR3 length: 15 amino acids. CDR3 region: CASSLNPSGHNEQFF. CDR3 nucleotide sequence: TGTGCCAGCAGCTTAAACCCTAGCGGACACAATGAGCAGTTCTTC.

This rearrangement joins TRBV5-8 to TRBJ2-1, with 9 bases lining up with TRBD2. The germline V gene encodes CDR1 SGHTS and CDR2 YDEGEE. CDR3 length: 16 amino acids. The junction had 2 bases not matched to a gene; V was cut back by 0 bases and J by 1 base. CDR3 bases: TGTGCCAGCAGCTTGGCGGCGGGAGGGTCCTACAATGAGCAGTTCTTC. It specifies CASSLAAGGSYNEQFF.

The chain couples TRBV6-1 to TRBJ1-5; D is unresolved. Trimming stripped 8 bases from V and 7 bases from J, with 6 bases between. The CDR3 length is 10 residues. CDR1 is MNHNS and CDR2 is SASEGT in the germline V gene. The CDR3 DNA reads TGTGCCAGCGAGGGCCAGCCCCAGCATTTT. Translation: CASEGQPQHF.

This clone ranks as large. The genes are TRBV10-2 and TRBJ1-5; 7 bases are shared with TRBD1. Germline loops: CDR1 WSHSY, CDR2 SAAADI. The CDR3 is 14 residues long. V was clipped by 3 bases and J by 5 bases; unmatched bases: 4. The DNA of the CDR3 is TGCGCCAGCAGTGAAGGGGGCTCTTATCAGCCCCAGCATTTT. Translated: CASSEGGSYQPQHF.

The chain carries TRBV7-3 and TRBJ2-3, with D perhaps TRBD1 (6 bases). CDR1 SGHTA and CDR2 FQGTGA come from the germline V gene. V dropped 4 bases and J dropped 6 bases, with 17 bases sitting between them. CDR3 length: 15 residues. CDR3 coding DNA: TGTGCCAGCAGCTCCGGGGCAGGGGATAGGGATACGCAGTATTTT. This gives the protein CASSSGAGDRDTQYF.

This chain uses TRBV5-6 with TRBJ2-7, with 7 bases matching TRBD1. Germline V gene lookup returns CDR1 SGHDT and CDR2 YYEEEE. The CDR3 is 13 amino acids. V lost 2 bases to trimming and J lost 2 bases; unmatched junction nucleotides: 1. In DNA, the CDR3 is TGTGCCAGCAGCTTCCAGGGGGCCTACGAGCAGTACTTC. Translating it yields CASSFQGAYEQYF.

This clone appeared a few times. J is TRBJ2-7 and V is TRBV4-1; 8 nucleotides align to TRBD2. V lost 3 bases, J lost 9 bases, and 13 bases stayed unmatched. This CDR3 is built from 15 residues. Germline CDR1 and CDR2: MGHRA and YSYEKL. CDR3: CASSQAAGAAIGQYF. In DNA form, the CDR3 reads TGCGCCAGCAGCCAGGCAGCGGGAGCAGCGATCGGGCAGTACTTC.

The J gene is TRBJ2-7, the V gene TRBV6-1; D call uncertain. The CDR3 extends over 11 amino acids. Germline V gene lookup returns CDR1 MNHNS and CDR2 SASEGT. V shed 3 bases and J shed 7 bases, with 7 bases lying between them. For the CDR3, the DNA is TGTGCCAGCAGTGATGGAGCGGAGCAGTACTTC. Amino acids: CASSDGAEQYF.

This clone showed up just a few times. The chain combines TRBV25-1 with TRBJ1-6; TRBD1 matches 10 bases. Per the germline V gene, CDR1 is MGHDK and CDR2 is SYGVNS. Trimming cost V 8 bases and J 7 bases; bases outside gene matches: 5. The CDR3 runs 14 residues. This CDR3 is CASVGQGGNSPLHF. DNA for the CDR3: TGTGCCAGCGTTGGACAGGGGGGAAATTCACCCCTCCACTTT. The entire variable domain, with the rest obtained from reference TRBV25-1 and TRBJ1-6, is as follows: EADIYQTPRYLVIGTGKKITLECSQTMGHDKMYWYQQDPGMELHLIHYSYGVNSTEKGDLSSESTVSRIRTEHFPLTLESARPSHTSQYLCASVGQGGNSPLHFGNGTRLTVT.

The genes are TRBV11-2 and TRBJ2-5; possible D gene TRBD1, 5 bases. The better agreement between TRBJ2-7 and the DNA end casts doubt on the J call. The CDR3 is 14 residues long. The germline gives CDR1 SGHAT, CDR2 FQNNGV. This CDR3 is CASSVGQGFYEQYF. CDR3 nucleotide sequence: TGTGCCAGCAGCGTCGGGCAGGGTTTCTACGAGCAGTACTTC.

The rearrangement joins TRBV6-5 to TRBJ2-1, with D maybe TRBD1 (7 bases). Germline CDR1 reads MNHEY; CDR2 reads SVGAGI. V gave up 11 bases and J gave up 3 bases, with 20 bases separating them. The CDR3 has 15 amino acids. CDR3 nucleotide sequence: TGTGCCCGACCAACGCGGGACAGAAACTACAATGAGCAGTTCTTC. This sequence encodes CARPTRDRNYNEQFF.

The CDR3 sequence: CASSGTGYLTDTQYF. The CDR3 DNA follows: TGTGCCAGCAGTGGGACAGGGTACCTCACAGATACGCAGTATTTT. The chain links TRBV27 to TRBJ2-3, with 9 bases matching TRBD1. Germline values: CDR1 MNHEY, CDR2 SMNVEV (reference sequence). V dropped 5 bases and J dropped 2; count of bases not matched to a gene: 5. This CDR3 region has 15 residues.

The count of this clone is one. This chain connects TRBV11-3 to TRBJ1-1; D perhaps matches TRBD1 (5 bases). Trimming left V 1 base short and J 8 bases short, with 5 bases between. The CDR3 extends over 11 amino acids. Looked up from germline, CDR1 is SGHNT and CDR2 is YENEEA. The CDR3 spells CASSLGQEAFF. CDR3 sequence (DNA): TGTGCCAGCAGCTTAGGACAGGAAGCTTTCTTT.

V gene TRBV28 combines with J gene TRBJ2-7, with 11 positions matching TRBD1. With V trimmed by 4 bases and J by 0 bases, 5 bases remained unmatched. This CDR3 spans 16 amino acids. CDR1 is MDHEN and CDR2 is SYDVKM in the germline V gene. CDR3 in amino acids: CASSSGTGGSSYEQYF. Here the CDR3 DNA reads TGTGCCAGCAGTTCCGGGACAGGGGGGTCCTCCTACGAGCAGTACTTC.

V gene TRBV11-2 combines with J gene TRBJ2-1; tentatively, D is TRBD1 (5 bases). The germline V gene has CDR1 SGHAT and CDR2 FQNNGV. This CDR3 contains 14 residues. V shed 1 base and J shed 4 bases, with 8 bases lying between them. Written as DNA, the CDR3 is TGTGCCAGCAGCTTAGGTGGGGCTTACAATGAGCAGTTCTTC. Protein sequence: CASSLGGAYNEQFF.

This rearrangement joins TRBV6-1 to TRBJ1-1; D is possibly TRBD1 (5 bases). V shed 5 bases and J shed 2 bases, with 9 bases lying between them. The CDR3 sequence is 13 residues long. CDR1 and CDR2 from the germline V gene are MNHNS and SASEGT. DNA for the CDR3: TGTGCCAGCAGTAAGCGGGACAACACTGAAGCTTTCTTT. Residues: CASSKRDNTEAFF.

The rearrangement uses TRBV6-1 and TRBJ2-3; D is possibly TRBD2 (5 bases). Germline V CDR1 and CDR2: MNHNS, SASEGT. The CDR3 is 13 residues long. V was clipped by 7 bases and J by 2 bases, with 10 bases between them. CDR3 sequence: CASIAGPTDTQYF. Written as DNA, the CDR3 is TGTGCCAGCATTGCGGGTCCCACAGATACGCAGTATTTT.

This clone has a handful of counts. This chain connects TRBV7-9 to TRBJ2-3; 11 bases map to TRBD2. Looked up from germline, CDR1 is SEHNR and CDR2 is FQNEAQ (reference sequence). The CDR3 sequence is 15 residues long. J gave up 4 bases and V 4 bases, and 4 bases lay outside the gene matches. CDR3 coding DNA: TGTGCCAGCAGCTCACTAGCGGGAGTCGCAGATACGCAGTATTTT. This translates into CASSSLAGVADTQYF.

About this clone: Other DNA sequences in this specimen translate into the identical CDR3. The chain has TRBV7-9 and TRBJ1-1; D gene unclear. The CDR3 consists of 13 residues. Germline CDR1 is SEHNR and CDR2 is FQNEAQ (reference sequence). Trimming shortened V by 5 bases and J by 2 bases, and 9 bases separated the two germline ends. Written as DNA, the CDR3 is TGTGCCAGCAGCCTCGCGGGTAACACTGAAGCTTTCTTT. This translates into CASSLAGNTEAFF.

In the case of this clone: Germline is not matched at one junction end, which may reflect a read error. This CDR3 reads CASRGFSGREYNEQLF. CDR3 DNA sequence: TGTGCCAGCAGGGGATTTAGCGGGAGGGAATACAATGAGCAGCTCTTC. The V call is TRBV25-1, the J call TRBJ2-1; 11 bases align to TRBD2. Germline CDR1 MGHDK, CDR2 SYGVNS. The CDR3 runs 16 residues.

This clone was detected only a few times. The rearrangement links TRBV11-2 to TRBJ2-1, with 8 bases aligning to TRBD2. This CDR3 comprises 14 residues. J was trimmed by 9 bases and V by 2 bases; bases with no gene match: 6. CDR1 SGHAT and CDR2 FQNNGV come from the germline V gene. CDR3 nucleotides: TGTGCCAGCAGCTTAAGCGGGAGTGTCGGTGAGCAGTTCTTC. Translation: CASSLSGSVGEQFF.

The genes are TRBV18 and TRBJ2-1; TRBD2 matches at 14 bases. After removal of 2 bases from V and 5 bases from J, the junction contained 11 bases not matched to a gene. The CDR3 length is 19 residues. Germline V CDR1 and CDR2: KGHSH, LQKENI. CDR3 sequence (DNA): TGTGCCAGCTCACCATTACCGGGACTAGCGGGAGTCTCGCACAATGAGCAGTTCTTC. Translating gives CASSPLPGLAGVSHNEQFF.

The chain has TRBV25-1 and TRBJ2-1; D possibly corresponds to TRBD1 (5 bases). Trimming removed 6 bases at V and 1 base at J, with 10 bases between. There are 14 residues in the CDR3. Per the germline V gene, CDR1 is MGHDK and CDR2 is SYGVNS. CDR3 nucleotide sequence: TGTGCCAGCAGCGATGACAGATCCTACAATGAGCAGTTCTTC. Amino acid sequence: CASSDDRSYNEQFF.

The chain employs TRBV25-1 and TRBJ1-5, with TRBD1 identical over 7 bases. With V trimmed by 5 bases and J by 9 bases, 10 bases remained unmatched. Germline CDR1 reads MGHDK; CDR2 reads SYGVNS. This CDR3 is built from 14 residues. DNA of the CDR3: TGTGCCAGCAGTTCAGGACAGGCTCGGCGGCCCCAGCATTTT. Amino acid sequence: CASSSGQARRPQHF. The full variable domain, its missing parts supplied by reference TRBV25-1 and TRBJ1-5, is EADIYQTPRYLVIGTGKKITLECSQTMGHDKMYWYQQDPGMELHLIHYSYGVNSTEKGDLSSESTVSRIRTEHFPLTLESARPSHTSQYLCASSSGQARRPQHFGDGTRLSIL.

This rearrangement joins TRBV7-3 to TRBJ2-3; TRBD2 aligns across 14 bases. Germline-derived CDR1 and CDR2 are SGHTA and FQGTGA. V gave up 5 bases and J gave up 5 bases; unmatched junction bases: 12. This CDR3 comprises 18 residues. The CDR3: CASSPGGTSGSFGDTQYF. DNA of the CDR3: TGTGCCAGCAGCCCTGGGGGGACTAGCGGGAGCTTCGGAGATACGCAGTATTTT.

The chain couples TRBV5-1 to TRBJ1-1, with TRBD1 as a possible D gene (6 bases). This CDR3 comprises 14 residues. Per germline, CDR1 SGHRS and CDR2 YFSETQ. Trimming removed 5 bases from V and 2 bases from J, with 13 bases in between. The CDR3, as DNA: TGCGCCAGCAGTTCCGGGACAACAAACACTGAAGCTTTCTTT. Translated: CASSSGTTNTEAFF.